What follows is one T cell receptor (beta chain) and its context. Its antigen is currently not known. Within one base of it there is no much larger clone, and no base qualities were kept. TCR beta CDR3 regions were sequenced from DNA using the immunoSEQ Assay. Under the source paper's analysis protocol: To compute T cell density, TCR beta template counts were normalized to usable DNA, which was estimated by amplifying housekeeping genes. Richness was estimated using the preseqR package, with extrapolation to 400,000 templates for PBMC samples and to 120,000 templates for tissue samples. Clonality was defined by subtracting Pielou's evenness from one. Differential abundance testing on productive amino-acid clonotypes, with a minimum total count of 5 and an alpha of 0.1, was used to identify tissue-enriched TCRs. The Jaccard Index and the Morisita Overlap Index were used to quantify repertoire overlap between compartments. GLIPH grouped TCR beta CDR3s together with public tetramer-defined viral CDR3s, and a viral motif had to include at least three viral sequences and also show V-gene enrichment. Entries here come from immuneACCESS through TCRdb and include only in-frame sequences with V and J called. Some clones fail to appear in such tables; in the studies checked, an unresolved V gene covers under half of the shortfall, and the cause of the remainder is unknown. The D gene and trimming were derived from the DNA, and the V and J assignments and clone size from that table. The sample table records 30,000 or so clones; around 93% of these occur just once. Of the sample, 3.5% to 5% falls within the top ten clones.

CDR1 and CDR2 are read off the germline V gene (reference sequence) as MNHEY and SMNVEV. V is trimmed back by 5 bases and J by 5 bases, and the junction contains 14 bases that no gene match accounts for. From cysteine to phenylalanine, the CDR3 is 16 amino acids long. Only the CDR3 DNA is retained, 48 bases long and in frame from the first base. At diagnosis, tumor, uninvolved tumor-adjacent lung and peripheral blood were collected and then preserved as a mix of FFPE and fresh-frozen material. Blood samples were analyzed as peripheral blood mononuclear cells for TCR repertoire profiling. The data originate from a study of T cells in localized non-small cell lung cancer (dated by TCRdb to the early 2020s). In the study overall: The study analyzed T cell repertoires of hundreds of early-stage NSCLC patients, comparing tumors and uninvolved tumor-adjacent lungs. All 250 or so NSCLC patients in the cohort were treatment-naive and had localized lung tumors that were resected. A mean age of approximately 66 years was recorded for the NSCLC patients, of whom roughly 130 were male and more than 85 were female.

What the authors observed across the whole study: Uninvolved tumor-adjacent lung showed the highest T cell clonality, higher than tumor, which suggests more focused antigenic responses in the uninvolved tumor-adjacent lung. A median of around 50 of the top 100 tumor clones turned up in the paired uninvolved adjacent lung, and 28 of those clones also ranked among the top 100 of that same adjacent lung. Since the design was exploratory, TCR variables were selected using unadjusted p-values with no false-discovery rate correction. Higher blood T cell density associated with longer overall survival, while higher adjacent-lung clonality associated with shorter survival. Because multi-region tumor sequencing was not done, intratumor heterogeneity could not be ruled out.

The chain is made from TRBV27 and TRBJ1-1; TRBD1 lines up with 7 middle nucleotides. This receptor was obtained from a woman aged 35 to 70 with stage III lung adenocarcinoma. The material was peripheral blood mononuclear cells, obtained before any cancer treatment. The CDR3 has the sequence CASSPLSGGGSTEAFF. The nucleotide sequence is given as TGTGCCAGCAGTCCACTTAGCGGAGGGGGCTCTACTGAAGCTTTCTTT.